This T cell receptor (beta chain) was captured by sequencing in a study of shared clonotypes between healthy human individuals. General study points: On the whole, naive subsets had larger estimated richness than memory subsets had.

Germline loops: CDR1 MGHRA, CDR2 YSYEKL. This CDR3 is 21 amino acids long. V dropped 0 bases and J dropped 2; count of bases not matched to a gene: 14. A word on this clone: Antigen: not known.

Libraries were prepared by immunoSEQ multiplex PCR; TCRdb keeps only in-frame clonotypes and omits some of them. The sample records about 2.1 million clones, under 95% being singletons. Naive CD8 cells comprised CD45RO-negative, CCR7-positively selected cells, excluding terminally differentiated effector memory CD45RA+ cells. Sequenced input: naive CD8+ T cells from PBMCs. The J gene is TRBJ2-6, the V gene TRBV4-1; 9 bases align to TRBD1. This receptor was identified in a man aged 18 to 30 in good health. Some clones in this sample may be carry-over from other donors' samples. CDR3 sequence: CASSQDPGTGIVRAGANVLTF. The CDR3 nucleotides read TGCGCCAGCAGCCAAGATCCCGGGACAGGGATCGTAAGGGCTGGGGCCAACGTCCTGACTTTC.